This TCR beta chain was documented in a study of shared clonotypes between healthy human individuals. Study results and limitations: A small donor pool kept down the genetic and exposure-history diversity that was represented.

Sequenced by immunoSEQ multiplex PCR; TCRdb stores in-frame clones only, minus some. Of around 1.9 million clones in the sample, about 93% are singletons; the top ten hold 1.5% to 2%. As defined, naive CD8 cells were CD45RO-negative and positively selected for CCR7, with terminally differentiated effector memory CD45RA+ cells excluded. CDR1 and CDR2 from the germline V gene are ENHRY and SYGVKD. V was pared by 3 bases and J by 0 bases, with 17 bases of the junction left unmatched. The CDR3 spans 20 residues. Points on this clone: Its antigen is unidentified.

Input material: naive CD8+ T cells from PBMCs. This chain links TRBV10-3 with TRBJ2-3, with 8 bases fitting TRBD1. This sequence originates from a man between 18 and 35 years old in good health. Some clones in this sample may be carry-over from other donors' samples. The CDR3 here is CAISEIRELGQGKSTDTQYF. The DNA for the CDR3 is TGTGCCATCAGTGAAATCCGAGAACTCGGACAGGGCAAAAGCACAGATACGCAGTATTTT.